This T cell receptor (beta chain) was sequenced for a study of cytomegalovirus exposure and HLA in healthy donors. Germline CDR1 SGHRS, CDR2 YFSETQ. This CDR3 has 14 residues. V was shortened by 0 bases and J by 3 bases, with 6 bases between the two germline ends. The PCR used 60 Vbeta and 13 Jbeta primers. Generated by immunoSEQ multiplex PCR, the TCRdb table keeps only in-frame clones and is missing some. The sample records some 130,000 clones, 60% to 80% being singletons. The receptor comes from a man aged 30-40 years in good health and CMV-seronegative. The chain joins TRBV5-1 to TRBJ2-2, with D unresolved. Specimen: PBMCs. The chain's CDR3 is CASSLAVYTGELFF. DNA of the CDR3: TGCGCCAGCAGCTTGGCAGTTTACACCGGGGAGCTGTTTTTT.